Following are 13 T cell receptor beta chains from one sample sequenced in a study of cytomegalovirus exposure and HLA in healthy donors. Data came from immunoSEQ multiplex PCR; TCRdb stores just in-frame clones and leaves some out. Among some 69,000 clones, approximately 96% were seen once, and the ten largest hold about 4%. Input material: PBMCs. All receptors come from a man in his late teens or twenties in good health and CMV-seropositive.

This clone came up once. The CDR3 bases are TGTGCCTGGAGTGTACAGGGAGCCTACGAGCAGTACTTC. Amino acid sequence: CAWSVQGAYEQYF. The V and J genes are TRBV30 and TRBJ2-7; weak D call: TRBD1 (6 bases). V was trimmed by 0 bases and J by 2 bases, leaving 8 bases between them. Germline CDR1 and CDR2: GTSNPN and SVGIG (reference sequence). This CDR3 region has 13 residues.

Only one count was recorded for this clone. CDR3 in amino acids: CASSAGLTEVDEQFF. The CDR3, as DNA: TGTGCCAGCAGCGCGGGGCTCACCGAAGTAGATGAGCAGTTCTTC. The rearrangement uses TRBV11-3 and TRBJ2-1; weak D call: TRBD2 (6 bases). From germline, CDR1 is SGHNT and CDR2 YENEEA. Trimming left V 5 bases short and J 8 bases short, with 19 bases between. CDR3 length: 15 amino acids.

J is TRBJ1-6 and V is TRBV4-2, with no clear D. Trimming took 4 bases from V and 10 from J, leaving 17 bases between them. The V gene's germline CDR1 is LGHNA and CDR2 YNFKEQ. The CDR3 sequence is 15 residues long. CDR3 residues: CASSPAIFGVSPLHF. The CDR3 DNA sequence: TGTGCCAGCAGCCCAGCGATTTTCGGGGTCTCACCCCTCCACTTT.

The chain is built from TRBV7-2 and TRBJ2-7; a weak D match, TRBD2 (7 bases). V lost 3 bases, J lost 3 bases, and 18 bases lay in between. Germline assignment: CDR1 SGHTA and CDR2 FQGNSA. The CDR3 is made up of 16 amino acids. Written as DNA, the CDR3 is TGTGCCAGCAGCTTTAAGGGGGGGCAAGGGTTCTACGAGCAGTACTTC. This translates into CASSFKGGQGFYEQYF.

V and J are TRBV5-8 and TRBJ2-1, with 10 bases identical to TRBD2. The CDR3 length is 15 residues. Germline assignment: CDR1 SGHTS and CDR2 YDEGEE. The trim removed 5 bases at V and 0 bases at J, leaving 2 bases unmatched. The CDR3 protein is CASRAGGSSYNEQFF. CDR3 coding DNA: TGTGCCAGCAGAGCGGGAGGGAGCTCCTACAATGAGCAGTTCTTC.

This chain uses TRBV27 with TRBJ2-5; 15 nucleotides match TRBD2. Looked up from germline, CDR1 is MNHEY and CDR2 is SMNVEV (reference sequence). V was pared by 5 bases and J by 7 bases, with 5 bases of the junction left unmatched. This CDR3 is built from 15 residues. CDR3 residues: CASSGTSGGYGTQYF. DNA of the CDR3: TGTGCCAGCAGTGGGACTAGCGGGGGGTATGGGACCCAGTACTTC.

V and J are TRBV30 and TRBJ1-2; D perhaps matches TRBD1 (6 bases). The germline V gene has CDR1 GTSNPN and CDR2 SVGIG (reference sequence). The ends were cut back, 3 bases at V and 2 bases at J, with 28 bases in the middle. This CDR3 has 19 amino acids. CDR3 sequence reads: CAWRGRLGPDSLWNYGYTF. The CDR3 coding sequence is TGTGCCTGGAGGGGCCGGTTGGGGCCGGACAGTTTATGGAACTATGGCTACACCTTC.

The chain employs TRBV11-2 and TRBJ2-5; a weak D match, TRBD2 (6 bases). Trimming took 6 bases from V and 4 from J, leaving 21 bases between them. CDR3 length: 16 residues. Germline CDR1 is SGHAT and CDR2 is FQNNGV. As DNA, the CDR3 is TGTGCCAGCAGTCTAAGGGGCGGCGGGACGGGAGAGACCCAGTACTTC. Amino acid sequence: CASSLRGGGTGETQYF. Supplemented by reference TRBV11-2 and TRBJ2-5, the full variable domain reads EAGVAQSPRYKIIEKRQSVAFWCNPISGHATLYWYQQILGQGPKLLIQFQNNGVVDDSQLPKDRFSAERLKGVDSTLKIQPAKLEDSAVYLCASSLRGGGTGETQYFGPGTRLLVL.

The chain recombines TRBV7-2 with TRBJ2-3; 11 bases fit TRBD2. The CDR3 has 18 residues. With V trimmed by 5 bases and J by 0 bases, 10 bases remained unmatched. Per germline, CDR1 SGHTA and CDR2 FQGNSA. The CDR3 spells CASSPSPGTSGSTDTQYF. Here the CDR3 DNA reads TGTGCCAGCAGCCCGAGTCCCGGGACTAGCGGAAGCACAGATACGCAGTATTTT.

This chain uses TRBV11-3 with TRBJ1-2, with 7 positions matching TRBD1. J lost 8 bases, V lost 5 bases, and 14 bases had no gene match. The CDR3 has 15 amino acids. Germline lookup yields CDR1 SGHNT and CDR2 YENEEA. CDR3 region: CASSDPRQGRGGYTF. In DNA form, the CDR3 reads TGTGCCAGCAGCGACCCAAGACAGGGTCGGGGAGGCTACACCTTC.

J is TRBJ1-1 and V is TRBV7-2; 7 nucleotides line up with TRBD1. This CDR3 is 14 amino acids long. V was pared by 6 bases and J by 0 bases, with 4 bases of the junction left unmatched. CDR1 is SGHTA and CDR2 is FQGNSA in the germline V gene. CDR3 bases: TGTGCCAGCAGTCGGGGACAGTTGAACACTGAAGCTTTCTTT. Amino acids: CASSRGQLNTEAFF.

The chain has TRBV11-2 and TRBJ2-2, with a weak D call TRBD2 (6 bases). V was clipped by 5 bases and J by 5 bases, with 15 bases between them. This CDR3 region has 15 residues. Per germline, CDR1 SGHAT and CDR2 FQNNGV. CDR3 sequence: CASSLLLGTTGELFF. CDR3 in DNA: TGTGCCAGCAGCCTCCTACTAGGGACTACCGGGGAGCTGTTTTTT. The full variable domain, in which reference TRBV11-2 and TRBJ2-2 provide the parts outside the CDR3, is EAGVAQSPRYKIIEKRQSVAFWCNPISGHATLYWYQQILGQGPKLLIQFQNNGVVDDSQLPKDRFSAERLKGVDSTLKIQPAKLEDSAVYLCASSLLLGTTGELFFGEGSRLTVL.

The chain links TRBV20-1 to TRBJ1-2; D is undetermined. This CDR3 is 11 amino acids long. V was trimmed by 5 bases and J by 4 bases, leaving 8 bases between them. Germline values: CDR1 DFQATT, CDR2 SNEGSKA (reference sequence). Here the CDR3 reads CSAYQIYGYTF. The CDR3 nucleotides are TGCAGTGCTTACCAGATCTATGGCTACACCTTC.